The 30 T cell receptor beta chains in this list originate from one sample, sequenced in a study of OX40 agonist ivuxolimab in advanced cancers. Method: immunoSEQ multiplex PCR; TCRdb's copy keeps in-frame clones and lacks some. The data hold 75,000 to 80,000 clones, with 87% observed a single time. Sequenced material: CD4+ or CD8+ T cells sorted from blood, taken in a trial of the OX40 agonist ivuxolimab. Source of these receptors: an adult with an advanced solid tumor such as melanoma, head and neck, liver or kidney cancer.

The chain combines TRBV7-6 with TRBJ2-5; 12 nucleotides align to TRBD2. The V gene end was trimmed by 4 bases and the J gene end by 4 bases; junction bases not matched to a gene: 7. Per germline, CDR1 SGHVS and CDR2 FNYEAQ. This CDR3 has 16 amino acids. Written as DNA, the CDR3 is TGTGCCAGCAGCTCCTCTAGCGGGAGGGCCGGAGAGACCCAGTACTTC. It yields the protein CASSSSSGRAGETQYF.

The chain couples TRBV15 to TRBJ1-4, with D tentatively TRBD1 (6 bases). Germline V gene sequence: CDR1 LNHNV, CDR2 YYDKDF (reference sequence). This CDR3 comprises 14 residues. V gave up 6 bases and J gave up 7 bases, with 15 bases separating them. The CDR3 loop is CATRTGTTSEKLFF. The CDR3 DNA follows: TGTGCCACCAGGACCGGGACAACCAGTGAAAAACTGTTTTTT.

V gene TRBV5-6 combines with J gene TRBJ2-3, with 7 bases identical to TRBD1. After removal of 4 bases from V and 4 bases from J, the junction contained 6 bases not matched to a gene. The CDR3 sequence is 14 residues long. Germline V CDR1 and CDR2: SGHDT, YYEEEE. The CDR3 DNA reads TGTGCCAGCAGCCAGACAGGGAGCGCAGATACGCAGTATTTT. The encoded protein is CASSQTGSADTQYF.

The chain joins TRBV2 to TRBJ2-3, with D unclear. CDR3 length equals 13 residues. Germline CDR1 reads SNHLY; CDR2 reads FYNNEI. Trimming removed 4 bases at V and 2 bases at J, with 7 bases between. The CDR3 loop reads CASSGSFTDTQYF. DNA for the CDR3: TGTGCCAGCAGTGGATCGTTCACAGATACGCAGTATTTT.

This clone was picked up one time. The junction does not match germline at one end; this may be a read error. V gene TRBV7-2 combines with J gene TRBJ1-5; D ambiguous. Germline CDR1 is SGHTA and CDR2 is FQGNSA. The CDR3 covers 15 residues. Here the CDR3 reads CASSLALNSNQPQHF. The CDR3 bases are TGTGCCAGCAGCTTAGCCCTGAATAGCAATCAACCCCAGCATTTT. Using reference TRBV7-2 and TRBJ1-5 for the parts outside the CDR3, the full variable domain is GAGVSQSPSNKVTEKGKDVELRCDPISGHTALYWYRQSLGQGLEFLIYFQGNSAPDKSGLPSDRFSAERTGGSVSTLTIQRTQQEDSAVYLCASSLALNSNQPQHFGDGTRLSIL.

The V and J genes are TRBV28 and TRBJ1-2; D possibly corresponds to TRBD1 (5 bases). V dropped 6 bases and J dropped 4 bases, with 12 bases sitting between them. The CDR3 is 13 residues long. The germline CDR1 and CDR2 sequences are MDHEN and SYDVKM. CDR3 DNA: TGTGCCAGCAGCCTCGATGACAGCTATGGCTACACCTTC. Protein product: CASSLDDSYGYTF.

A single count supports this clone. CDR3 DNA: TGTGCCAGCAGCTCGCCGGGGACAGAGAGCTATGGCTACACCTTC. Its protein is CASSSPGTESYGYTF. The chain recombines TRBV5-4 with TRBJ1-2; 7 bases are shared with TRBD1. The CDR3 runs to 15 residues. V shed 3 bases, J shed 4 bases, and the junction held 9 bases outside the gene matches. Per germline, CDR1 SGHNT and CDR2 YYREEE (reference sequence).

The rearrangement uses TRBV7-9 and TRBJ2-5; D may correspond to TRBD1 or TRBD2 (6 bases each). With 3 bases removed from V and 5 bases from J, the gap between germline ends came to 19 bases. This CDR3 region has 16 residues. The V gene's germline CDR1 is SEHNR and CDR2 FQNEAQ (reference sequence). The CDR3 reads CASSFTAGRGQETQYF. In DNA, the CDR3 is TGTGCCAGCAGCTTTACTGCCGGCCGGGGGCAGGAGACCCAGTACTTC.

V usage is TRBV21-1 and J usage is TRBJ1-6; the D call TRBD1 from the table was never checked on the DNA. TRBV21-1 is designated a pseudogene. The CDR3 runs to 16 residues. CDR3 in DNA: TGTGCCAGCCTAAACTTTACAGGGGAGTATAATTCACCCCTCCACTTT. Amino acid sequence: CASLNFTGEYNSPLHF.

The gene calls are TRBV28 and TRBJ1-1; D not resolved. The V gene lost 2 bases and the J gene lost 0 bases, with 7 bases spanning the gap. Germline assignment: CDR1 MDHEN and CDR2 SYDVKM. CDR3 length: 14 residues. This CDR3 reads CASSLAGMNTEAFF. The CDR3 DNA follows: TGTGCCAGCAGTTTAGCGGGAATGAACACTGAAGCTTTCTTT.

The J gene is TRBJ2-1, the V gene TRBV4-2; D might be TRBD2 (6 bases). Trimming cost V 4 bases and J 10 bases, with 14 bases left between them. There are 13 residues in the CDR3. Germline CDR1 reads LGHNA; CDR2 reads YNFKEQ. The chain's CDR3 is CASSPGGEGEQFF. CDR3 coding DNA: TGTGCCAGCAGCCCCGGGGGTGAGGGAGAGCAGTTCTTC.

This chain joins TRBV29-1 and TRBJ2-5, with D possibly matching TRBD1 (6 bases). From germline, CDR1 is SQVTM and CDR2 ANQGSEA. Trimming took 6 bases from V and 1 from J, leaving 12 bases between them. The CDR3 totals 13 residues. This CDR3 is CSVRDTVQETQYF. CDR3 coding DNA: TGCAGCGTCCGGGACACGGTCCAAGAGACCCAGTACTTC.

The chain recombines TRBV4-1 with TRBJ2-3; perhaps TRBD1 as D (5 bases). The germline gives CDR1 MGHRA, CDR2 YSYEKL. The CDR3 consists of 15 residues. V lost 1 base, J lost 3 bases, and 11 bases lay in between. The CDR3 nucleotides read TGCGCCAGCAGCCAAGTCAGGGTTGTAACAGATACGCAGTATTTT. Its protein is CASSQVRVVTDTQYF.

The chain carries TRBV11-2 and TRBJ2-4, with D possibly being TRBD1 (6 bases). CDR3 size: 13 residues. Germline CDR1 and CDR2: SGHAT and FQNNGV. V was trimmed by 0 bases and J by 14 bases, leaving 14 bases between them. In nucleotides, the CDR3 is TGTGCCAGCAGCTTAGATAGGCCAGGGGCCAAGTACTTC. It translates to CASSLDRPGAKYF.

A note on this clone: This specimen includes other DNA sequences encoding the same CDR3. V gene TRBV5-1 combines with J gene TRBJ2-6; D is uncertain. V was cut by 0 bases and J by 0 bases, with 4 bases left in between. Germline CDR1 reads SGHRS; CDR2 reads YFSETQ. CDR3 length equals 15 residues. The CDR3 DNA reads TGCGCCAGCAGCTTGGCCCTCTCTGGGGCCAACGTCCTGACTTTC. Protein sequence: CASSLALSGANVLTF. The variable domain in full, with the rest retrieved from reference TRBV5-1 and TRBJ2-6, is KAGVTQTPRYLIKTRGQQVTLSCSPISGHRSVSWYQQTPGQGLQFLFEYFSETQRNKGNFPGRFSGRQFSNSRSEMNVSTLELGDSALYLCASSLALSGANVLTFGAGSRLTVL.

This chain joins TRBV11-2 and TRBJ2-7; D gene ambiguous. The CDR3 totals 11 residues. CDR1 and CDR2 (germline): SGHAT, FQNNGV. The germline V and J ends were trimmed by 5 bases and 6 bases, with 8 bases remaining between them. The CDR3 region is CASSPGREQYF. CDR3 sequence (DNA): TGTGCCAGCAGCCCGGGCCGCGAGCAGTACTTC.

Ten or more counts support this clone. This chain joins TRBV28 and TRBJ1-2; D uncertain. The length of the CDR3 is 15 residues. Trimming left V 6 bases short and J 4 bases short, with 18 bases between. Germline CDR1 reads MDHEN; CDR2 reads SYDVKM. The CDR3 nucleotides are TGTGCCAGCAGCCCTGAGGAGTGGGGTGTCTATGGCTACACCTTC. The encoded protein is CASSPEEWGVYGYTF.

This chain connects TRBV29-1 to TRBJ2-1; 12 bases are a match to TRBD2. V gave up 2 bases and J gave up 8 bases; unmatched junction bases: 10. There are 16 residues in the CDR3. The germline V gene has CDR1 SQVTM and CDR2 ANQGSEA. The CDR3 DNA sequence: TGCAGCGTTGAATCCCGGACTAGCGGGACAGGCCATGAGCAGTTCTTC. The encoded protein is CSVESRTSGTGHEQFF.

The gene calls are TRBV9 and TRBJ2-7; 7 nucleotides line up with TRBD2. Germline V gives CDR1 SGDLS, CDR2 YYNGEE. This CDR3 spans 14 amino acids. V was clipped by 1 base and J by 4 bases; unmatched bases: 5. CDR3 sequence: CASSVRASGYEQYF. The DNA of the CDR3 is TGTGCCAGCAGCGTACGGGCTAGCGGTTACGAGCAGTACTTC.

The rearrangement uses TRBV2 and TRBJ1-5; D is perhaps TRBD1 (5 bases). The CDR3 totals 15 residues. The germline V and J ends were trimmed by 7 bases and 1 base, with 14 bases remaining between them. Germline CDR1 reads SNHLY; CDR2 reads FYNNEI. The chain's CDR3 is CASTPRGNSNQPQHF. In DNA form, the CDR3 reads TGTGCCAGCACCCCTCGGGGGAACAGCAATCAGCCCCAGCATTTT. Supplemented by reference TRBV2 and TRBJ1-5, the full variable domain reads EPEVTQTPSHQVTQMGQEVILRCVPISNHLYFYWYRQILGQKVEFLVSFYNNEISEKSEIFDDQFSVERPDGSNFTLKIRSTKLEDSAMYFCASTPRGNSNQPQHFGDGTRLSIL.

The V and J genes are TRBV5-3 and TRBJ2-5; D not certain. TRBJ2-7 explains the end of the DNA better; the J call may be wrong. TRBV5-3 is designated an ORF whose function remains uncertain. The CDR3 contains 12 residues. CDR3 amino acids: CARSLARNEQYF. The CDR3 bases are TGTGCCAGAAGCCTTGCTCGGAACGAGCAGTACTTC.

In its sample, this clone was seen once. The gene calls are TRBV2 and TRBJ1-2; 9 bases fit TRBD1. After removal of 6 bases from V and 5 bases from J, the junction contained 10 bases not matched to a gene. CDR1 and CDR2 from the germline V gene are SNHLY and FYNNEI. The CDR3 runs 15 residues. The CDR3 is CASSQREGQGYGYTF. DNA of the CDR3: TGTGCCAGCAGCCAAAGGGAGGGACAGGGATATGGCTACACCTTC.

The chain links TRBV19 to TRBJ1-6, with D maybe TRBD1 (5 bases). Deletions cut 1 base from V and 7 bases from J, with 11 bases between. Germline values: CDR1 LNHDA, CDR2 SQIVND (reference sequence). This CDR3 region has 15 residues. CDR3 loop: CASSIGQGRNSPLHF. DNA of the CDR3: TGTGCCAGTAGTATAGGTCAGGGAAGGAATTCACCCCTCCACTTT.

This rearrangement joins TRBV2 to TRBJ1-5; 7 bases are a match to TRBD1. CDR1 and CDR2 (germline): SNHLY, FYNNEI. Germline trimming cut 6 bases from V and 6 bases from J; bases unmatched to any gene: 14. The CDR3 loop spans 16 amino acids. The CDR3 spells CASRALTTGIPQPQHF. DNA for the CDR3: TGTGCCAGCAGGGCTTTGACGACAGGGATCCCTCAGCCCCAGCATTTT.

This clone was found a few times. This sequence joins TRBV2 and TRBJ1-1; D is uncertain. Trimming stripped 8 bases from V and 5 bases from J, with 15 bases between. The CDR3 contains 13 residues. The V gene's germline CDR1 is SNHLY and CDR2 FYNNEI. The CDR3 nucleotides are TGTGCCAGCCAATTACGGGGAAAGACTGAAGCTTTCTTT. This sequence encodes CASQLRGKTEAFF.

The V gene is TRBV5-6, the J gene TRBJ1-1; D gene unclear. CDR1 is SGHDT and CDR2 is YYEEEE in the germline V gene. With 4 bases removed from V and 5 bases from J, the gap between germline ends came to 18 bases. The CDR3 loop spans 15 amino acids. Here the CDR3 DNA reads TGTGCCAGCAGCCCTGGAGGTCGGGTTCGGACTGAAGCTTTCTTT. It translates to CASSPGGRVRTEAFF.

As regards this clone: Other DNA sequences in the same sample also yield this CDR3. CDR3 sequence reads: CASSQEEGGYGYTF. CDR3 coding DNA: TGTGCCAGCAGCCAAGAGGAGGGGGGGTATGGCTACACCTTC. This chain uses TRBV14 with TRBJ1-2, with D tentatively TRBD1 (6 bases). Germline-derived CDR1 and CDR2 are SGHDN and FVKESK. This CDR3 is built from 14 residues. The V end lost 0 bases, the J end lost 5 bases, and 10 bases lay between the germline ends.

Here the CDR3 DNA reads TGTGCCAGCAGCCAGGCCCAGGGGGGCACAGATACGCAGTATTTT. Residues: CASSQAQGGTDTQYF. This chain connects TRBV4-2 to TRBJ2-3, with TRBD1 matching over 7 bases. The CDR3 has 15 residues. Trimming cost V 3 bases and J 1 base; bases outside gene matches: 4. Germline V gene data show CDR1 as LGHNA and CDR2 as YNFKEQ.

The chain recombines TRBV6-5 with TRBJ1-6; D unresolved. The CDR3 is 14 residues long. Germline loops: CDR1 MNHEY, CDR2 SVGAGI. Deletions cut 3 bases from V and 8 bases from J, with 11 bases between. The CDR3 region is CASSYLGVDSPLHF. The CDR3 coding sequence is TGTGCCAGCAGTTATTTAGGAGTTGATTCACCCCTCCACTTT.

The V and J genes are TRBV10-2 and TRBJ1-4; the D gene is possibly TRBD1 (5 bases). Germline values: CDR1 WSHSY, CDR2 SAAADI. The CDR3 totals 13 residues. V was clipped by 3 bases and J by 5 bases, with 7 bases between them. The CDR3 spells CASSEQANEKLFF. The DNA for the CDR3 is TGCGCCAGCAGTGAACAGGCCAATGAAAAACTGTTTTTT.